This entry lists 22 T cell receptor beta chains sequenced from one sample in a study of blood T cell repertoires in COVID-19. Produced via immunoSEQ multiplex PCR; TCRdb's table is partial and in-frame only. In the table there are about 260,000 clones, about 86% of which are singletons. The material sequenced was PBMCs or T cells enriched from blood (not recorded which). These receptors were taken from a man aged 25 to 45 with acute COVID-19.

The rearrangement joins TRBV5-1 to TRBJ1-2, with D maybe TRBD1 (5 bases). V lost 2 bases and J 10 bases, leaving 9 bases between the germline ends. Germline V gives CDR1 SGHRS, CDR2 YFSETQ. This CDR3 region has 11 residues. The CDR3 DNA is TGCGCCAGCAGCTTTGCGGGGGTCTACACCTTC. It codes for CASSFAGVYTF.

CDR3 bases: TGTGCCAGCAGAACCACAGACTCTGGGGCCAACGTCCTGACTTTC. Protein product: CASRTTDSGANVLTF. The chain recombines TRBV2 with TRBJ2-6, with D unresolved. V lost 6 bases and J lost 0, with 9 bases in between. Per germline, CDR1 SNHLY and CDR2 FYNNEI. There are 15 residues in the CDR3.

For the CDR3, the DNA is TGTGCCAGTAGTAAGAGCCTGGGGACAGGGGTCTTCGAAAAACTGTTTTTT. Translated, it gives CASSKSLGTGVFEKLFF. The chain has TRBV19 and TRBJ1-4, with TRBD1 matching 10 bases. Trimming at V came to 4 bases and at J to 8 bases, leaving 13 bases not matched to a gene. CDR1 and CDR2 (germline): LNHDA, SQIVND (reference sequence). The CDR3 is 17 residues long.

This clone appeared a single time. Relative to the germline gene, one junction end is altered; a read error may explain this. The rearrangement links TRBV5-1 to TRBJ1-6; 8 positions agree with TRBD1. Germline V gene sequence: CDR1 SGHRS, CDR2 YFSETQ. The CDR3 length is 17 residues. Here the CDR3 reads CASSPARTGRNNSPLHF. The CDR3 nucleotides are TGTGCCAGCAGCCCCGCCCGGACAGGGCGAAATAATTCACCCCTCCACTTT.

The rearrangement uses TRBV4-1 and TRBJ2-7, with D maybe TRBD2 (6 bases). The CDR3 runs to 12 residues. Germline CDR1 is MGHRA and CDR2 is YSYEKL. Trimming stripped 1 base from V and 7 bases from J, with 8 bases between. In DNA form, the CDR3 reads TGCGCCAGCAGCCAAGTAGGAGGGGAGCAGTACGTC. It yields the protein CASSQVGGEQYV.

The V call is TRBV3-1 (or the pseudogene TRBV3-2), the J call TRBJ1-2, with D maybe TRBD1 (6 bases). CDR1 is LGHDT, CDR2 YNNKEL, per germline (reference sequence). The ends were cut back, 2 bases at V and 8 bases at J, with 12 bases in the middle. This CDR3 comprises 13 residues. The CDR3 is CASSQNREGGYTF. The CDR3 region has the DNA TGTGCCAGCAGCCAAAACAGGGAAGGCGGCTACACCTTC.

The chain joins TRBV27 to TRBJ2-5, with unresolved D. Germline loops: CDR1 MNHEY, CDR2 SMNVEV (reference sequence). Deletions cut 4 bases from V and 9 bases from J, with 12 bases between. CDR3 length: 12 residues. CDR3 bases: TGTGCCAGCAGTTCCCCCTCCTCAGCCCAGTACTTC. This codes for CASSSPSSAQYF.

As to this clone: A read error may account for a junction end that differs from germline. The rearrangement joins TRBV5-1 to TRBJ1-5, with D perhaps matching TRBD1 (5 bases). The CDR3 consists of 19 residues. The germline V gene encodes CDR1 SGHRS and CDR2 YFSETQ. CDR3 nucleotides: TGTGCCAGCACCGTTGACAGAACAATTACGTGTTATAGCAATCAGCCCCAGCATTTT. Its translation: CASTVDRTITCYSNQPQHF.

This chain joins TRBV2 and TRBJ2-3, with a possible D match to TRBD1 (6 bases). V was shortened by 6 bases and J by 1 base, with 20 bases between the two germline ends. This CDR3 comprises 17 residues. Germline V CDR1 and CDR2: SNHLY, FYNNEI. The CDR3 reads CASSVTFDRIGTDTQYF. The CDR3 DNA reads TGTGCCAGCAGCGTTACCTTCGACAGGATTGGCACAGATACGCAGTATTTT.

This chain connects TRBV28 to TRBJ1-2; 7 nucleotides align to TRBD1. The CDR3 has 13 amino acids. Germline V CDR1 and CDR2: MDHEN, SYDVKM. V lost 5 bases to trimming and J lost 8 bases; unmatched junction nucleotides: 8. CDR3 nucleotide sequence: TGTGCCAGCAGTCGTACAGGGGAGATGGGCTACACCTTC. Encoded protein: CASSRTGEMGYTF.

This chain joins TRBV5-1 and TRBJ1-5, with unresolved D. V lost 4 bases to trimming and J lost 6 bases, with 11 bases between them. This CDR3 region has 13 residues. In germline, CDR1 is SGHRS, CDR2 YFSETQ. CDR3 coding DNA: TGCGCCAGCAGCCCTGGTGGCGGTCAGCCCCAGCATTTT. Encoded protein: CASSPGGGQPQHF.

The chain carries TRBV10-1 and TRBJ1-6; TRBD1 is a possible D gene (5 bases). The germline V gene has CDR1 WNHNN and CDR2 SYGVQD (reference sequence). Trimming took off 6 bases at V and 7 bases at J, with 13 bases between the two ends. The CDR3 is made up of 14 amino acids. The CDR3: CASREDRPNSPLHF. The CDR3, as DNA: TGCGCCAGCAGGGAAGACAGACCAAATTCACCCCTCCACTTT.

The chain couples TRBV7-9 to TRBJ2-3, with 9 bases identical to TRBD1. CDR3 length: 19 residues. The V and J ends lost 8 bases and 2 bases, in that order; junction bases with no gene match: 20. Looked up from germline, CDR1 is SEHNR and CDR2 is FQNEAQ (reference sequence). The CDR3: CASGHWTGVFRADTDTQYF. The CDR3 nucleotides are TGTGCCAGCGGTCACTGGACAGGGGTTTTTCGGGCGGACACAGATACGCAGTATTTT.

This sequence joins TRBV3-1 (or the pseudogene TRBV3-2) and TRBJ2-5; TRBD1 might be the D (5 bases). The CDR3 extends over 16 amino acids. The V gene lost 0 bases and the J gene lost 5 bases, with 16 bases spanning the gap. The germline V gene has CDR1 LGHDT and CDR2 YNNKEL (reference sequence). CDR3 amino acids: CASSQEVWGTGETQYF. CDR3 sequence (DNA): TGTGCCAGCAGCCAAGAGGTCTGGGGCACCGGGGAGACCCAGTACTTC.

Only one count was recorded for this clone. The rearrangement joins TRBV28 to TRBJ1-3; D ambiguous. Germline CDR1 is MDHEN and CDR2 is SYDVKM. Trimming removed 8 bases at V and 0 bases at J, with 17 bases between. The CDR3 runs to 16 residues. CDR3 in amino acids: CASSRGGLNSGNTIYF. DNA for the CDR3: TGTGCCAGCTCACGAGGAGGGCTTAACTCTGGAAACACCATATATTTT.

The V and J genes are TRBV9 and TRBJ1-6; TRBD1 matches at 9 bases. CDR1 is SGDLS, CDR2 YYNGEE, per germline. Trimming at V came to 4 bases and at J to 7 bases, leaving 9 bases not matched to a gene. This CDR3 comprises 16 residues. In DNA, the CDR3 is TGTGCCAGCAGCTACCAACAGGGGGCGAGAAATTCACCCCTCCACTTT. This sequence encodes CASSYQQGARNSPLHF.

The V and J genes are TRBV9 and TRBJ1-5; D ambiguous. This CDR3 has 15 amino acids. V gave up 4 bases and J gave up 4 bases, with 15 bases separating them. Germline-derived CDR1 and CDR2 are SGDLS and YYNGEE. CDR3: CASSKGGSGNQPQHF. The CDR3 coding sequence is TGTGCCAGCAGCAAAGGAGGGTCGGGGAATCAGCCCCAGCATTTT.

The chain links TRBV6-1 to TRBJ1-2; 7 bases are a match to TRBD1. Germline V gene data show CDR1 as MNHNS and CDR2 as SASEGT. V trimming: 3 bases; J trimming: 7 bases; junction bases outside the gene matches: 5. The length of the CDR3 is 13 residues. The CDR3 DNA sequence: TGTGCCAGCAGTGACACAGGGGTATCTGGCTACACCTTC. Translated, it gives CASSDTGVSGYTF.

To note about this clone: Other DNA sequences in this sample translate to the same CDR3. V usage is TRBV7-2 and J usage is TRBJ2-3; possibly TRBD1 for D (6 bases). Trimming stripped 1 base from V and 6 bases from J, with 8 bases between. Germline V gene lookup returns CDR1 SGHTA and CDR2 FQGNSA. The CDR3 contains 13 residues. The CDR3 DNA is TGTGCCAGCAGCTTAGATAGGGGGGATACGCAGTATTTT. It is translated as CASSLDRGDTQYF.

The rearrangement joins TRBV27 to TRBJ2-1; unclear D gene. From germline, CDR1 is MNHEY and CDR2 SMNVEV (reference sequence). V lost 2 bases and J lost 8, with 7 bases in between. The CDR3 loop spans 12 amino acids. The CDR3 spells CASSLLGYEQFF. The CDR3 bases are TGTGCCAGCAGTTTACTAGGTTATGAGCAGTTCTTC.

This clone was seen a handful of times. The J gene is TRBJ2-7, the V gene TRBV30; possible D gene TRBD1, 5 bases. Germline CDR1 reads GTSNPN; CDR2 reads SVGIG (reference sequence). The CDR3 runs to 13 residues. V lost 0 bases and J lost 7, with 13 bases in between. The CDR3 region is CAWSVSAGLEQYV. CDR3 DNA sequence: TGTGCCTGGAGTGTAAGTGCAGGGTTGGAGCAGTACGTC.

The chain employs TRBV12-5 and TRBJ1-5, with D hard to call. Germline lookup yields CDR1 LGHNT and CDR2 FRNRAP. This CDR3 is built from 12 residues. V lost 4 bases, J lost 3 bases, and 4 bases lay in between. The CDR3 sequence: CASGSFNQPQHF. The CDR3 DNA sequence: TGTGCTAGTGGTTCGTTCAATCAGCCCCAGCATTTT.